This TCR beta chain was captured by sequencing in a study of cytomegalovirus exposure and HLA in healthy donors. The donors gave bone marrow, and they were healthy. Study-wide results and limits: A later analysis associated 15,000 to 20,000 TCR beta sequences with HLA alleles at a 0.05 false discovery rate.

About this clone itself: The antigen remains unidentified.

The study ran its PCR with 60 Vbeta and 13 Jbeta primers. Under the authors' procedure: It was a later analysis that counted about 80 million unique TCR beta chains, of which some 12 million were shared. Method: immunoSEQ multiplex PCR; TCRdb's copy keeps in-frame clones and lacks some. V and J calls and clone size are as listed in that table; D and trimming were resolved from the DNA. The data show 95,000 to 150,000 clones, 81% seen once. This clonotype was obtained from a man between 18 and 29 years old in good health and CMV-seropositive. The sequenced sample consisted of PBMCs.

CDR3 bases: TGTGCCACCAGCCGCAGGGGCAGTACAGATACGCAGTATTTT. Translation gives CATSRRGSTDTQYF. The V gene is TRBV15, the J gene TRBJ2-3; a weak D match, TRBD1 (6 bases). CDR1 and CDR2 (germline): LNHNV, YYDKDF (reference sequence). V lost 5 bases to trimming and J lost 3 bases, with 12 bases between them. CDR3 length: 14 residues. The full variable domain, rest sourced from reference TRBV15 and TRBJ2-3, is DAMVIQNPRYQVTQFGKPVTLSCSQTLNHNVMYWYQQKSSQAPKLLFHYYDKDFNNEADTPDNFQSRRPNTSFCFLDIRSPGLGDTAMYLCATSRRGSTDTQYFGPGTRLTVL.